The following is a T cell receptor beta chain sequence with its context. The antigen is not known. No DNA is shown, since the ends of the CDR3 on it are uncertain; the CDR3 is the one TCRdb lists. This specimen comes from a study of T-cell memory formation after mild COVID-19. At the level of the study: Largely donor-specific sequence clusters came from a couple of donors.

Whole-study findings and limits: Mainly in CM and EM were contracting CD4+ clones; CD8+ were in EMRA. The study detected some responding clones in pre-infection memory, suggesting cross-reactive memory joined.

Termini included, the CDR3 measures 13 amino acids. CDR1 and CDR2 (germline): GTSNPN, SVGIG (reference sequence). A single record per CDR3 protein comes from TCRdb applying MiXCR to the 5' RACE reads. The table has around 310,000 distinct CDR3 sequences, 20% to 25% seen once. This chain joins TRBV30 and TRBJ2-1; the table assigns TRBD1, which was not confirmed against the DNA. Sample: PBMCs or a T cell subset sorted from them (not recorded which). The TCR was taken from a man younger than 35 who had mild COVID-19 (a few samples of this study predate the infection). Cell type and time point are not known. Here the CDR3 reads CAWGSGSDVVRLF.